Many counts were recorded for the clone carrying this T cell receptor beta chain. Its antigen is currently unknown. Researchers took RNA transcripts and amplified the TCR beta CDR3 regions from them. The TCR CDR3 first-round RT-PCR relied on the HTBI primer set. In TCRdb, the multiplex PCR reads were re-called with MiXCR into one record per CDR3 protein. The sample carries 220,000 or so distinct CDR3 sequences, about 16% recorded once. The CDR3 sequence is 17 residues long. The ends lost 4 bases at V and 0 bases at J; junction bases unmatched: 11. CDR1 is SGHNT and CDR2 is YENEEA in the germline V gene. For ophthalmopathy patients, the Clinical Activity Score was at least 3 and the NOSPECS grade at least 4; duration was under 3 months. The data stem from a study of T cells in Graves' hyperthyroidism and ophthalmopathy. Study-wide results and limits: Ophthalmopathy could be told apart from stable hyperthyroidism with a 13 V-J model.

The origin of this receptor is a woman younger than 35 with Graves' ophthalmopathy. Specimen: blood. The chain links TRBV11-3 to TRBJ2-5; TRBD1 agrees at 7 bases. CDR3 in amino acids: CASSSYRQGDNQETQYF. CDR3 coding DNA: TGTGCCAGCAGCTCGTACCGACAGGGAGACAACCAAGAGACCCAGTACTTC.